The T cell receptor beta chain described here comes from a study of human T cells and chemical hapten exposure. Time point described: pre-sensitization, week 0. Treatment here: therapeutic diphenylcyclopropenone sensitization with weekly scalp DPC. Donors were 18 to 70-year-old alopecia patients suitable for DPC. This clonotype was found many times. What it binds is unknown. General observations from the study: Against controls, expanded TCRs gave rise to significantly more large CDR3 similarity clusters.

TCRdb called the RACE reads again in MiXCR, with one record for every CDR3 protein. The sample holds 35,000 to 50,000 distinct CDR3 sequences, roughly 12% seen once. V shed 4 bases and J shed 6 bases, with 8 bases lying between them. This CDR3 is built from 12 residues. Looked up from germline, CDR1 is LNHDA and CDR2 is SQIVND (reference sequence). This receptor was obtained from a woman under 40 with alopecia areata. Some clones in this sample may be carry-over from other donors' samples. Sequencing used whole blood, obtained in connection with sensitization to the hapten diphenylcyclopropenone (DPC). The chain has TRBV19 and TRBJ2-3, with D possibly matching TRBD1 (5 bases). The DNA of the CDR3 is TGTGCCAGTAGTACAAGACAGGATACGCAGTATTTT. The encoded protein is CASSTRQDTQYF.